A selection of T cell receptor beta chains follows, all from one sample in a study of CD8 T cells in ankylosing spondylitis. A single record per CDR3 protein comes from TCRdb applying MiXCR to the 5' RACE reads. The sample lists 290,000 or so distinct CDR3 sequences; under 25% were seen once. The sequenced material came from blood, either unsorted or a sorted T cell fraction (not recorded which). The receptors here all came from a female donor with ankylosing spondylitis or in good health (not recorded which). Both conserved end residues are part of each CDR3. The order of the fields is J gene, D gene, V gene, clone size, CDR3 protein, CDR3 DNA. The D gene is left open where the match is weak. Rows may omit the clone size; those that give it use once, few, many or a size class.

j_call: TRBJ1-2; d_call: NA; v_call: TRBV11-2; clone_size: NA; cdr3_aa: CASSLDLRERGYGYTF; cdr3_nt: TGTGCCAGCAGCTTAGATCTTCGTGAAAGGGGCTATGGCTACACCTTC
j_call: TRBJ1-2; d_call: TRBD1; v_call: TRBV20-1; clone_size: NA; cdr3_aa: CSASTGGGYGYTF; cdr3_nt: TGCAGTGCTTCGACAGGGGGCGGCTATGGCTACACCTTC
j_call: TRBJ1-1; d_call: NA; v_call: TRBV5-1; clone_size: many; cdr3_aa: CASSLARNTEAFF; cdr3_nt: TGCGCCAGCAGCTTGGCGAGGAACACTGAAGCTTTCTTT
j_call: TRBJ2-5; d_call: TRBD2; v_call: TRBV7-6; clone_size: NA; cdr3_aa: CASSLENVAGGPGETQYF; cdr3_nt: TGTGCCAGCAGCTTAGAAAATGTGGCGGGAGGGCCGGGGGAGACCCAGTACTTC
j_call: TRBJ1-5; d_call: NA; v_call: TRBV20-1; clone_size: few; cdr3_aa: CSARFRNQPQHF; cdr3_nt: TGCAGTGCTAGGTTCAGGAATCAGCCCCAGCATTTT
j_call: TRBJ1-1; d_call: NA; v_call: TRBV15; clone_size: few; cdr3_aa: CATSREADNTEAFF; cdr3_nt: TGTGCCACCAGCAGAGAAGCAGACAACACTGAAGCTTTCTTT
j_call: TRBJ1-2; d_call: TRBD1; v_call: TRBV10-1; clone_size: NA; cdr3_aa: CASSEGQGELFHGYTF; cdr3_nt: TGCGCCAGCAGTGAGGGACAGGGGGAACTATTCCATGGCTACACCTTC
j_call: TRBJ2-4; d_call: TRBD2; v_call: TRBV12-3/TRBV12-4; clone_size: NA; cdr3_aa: CASSPREGEGEYF; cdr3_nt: TGTGCCAGCAGTCCCCGGGAGGGGGAGGGGGAATACTTC
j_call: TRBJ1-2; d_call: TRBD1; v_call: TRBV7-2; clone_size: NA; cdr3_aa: CASSLDPRGPSHGYTF; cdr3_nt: TGTGCCAGCAGCTTAGATCCCAGGGGGCCATCGCATGGCTACACCTTC
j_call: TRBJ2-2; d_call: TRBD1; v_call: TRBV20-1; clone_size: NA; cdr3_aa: CSAIDRGATGELFF; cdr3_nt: TGCAGTGCTATTGACAGGGGAGCCACCGGGGAGCTGTTTTTT
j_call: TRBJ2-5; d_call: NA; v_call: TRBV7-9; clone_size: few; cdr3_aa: CASSLDQGLRETQYF; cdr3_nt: TGTGCCAGCAGCTTAGATCAGGGGCTGAGGGAGACCCAGTACTTC
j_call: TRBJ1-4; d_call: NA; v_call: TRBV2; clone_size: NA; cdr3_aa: CASTGTLTGGSTTNEKLFF; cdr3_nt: TGTGCCAGCACTGGAACCTTGACAGGTGGATCCACAACTAATGAAAAACTGTTTTTT
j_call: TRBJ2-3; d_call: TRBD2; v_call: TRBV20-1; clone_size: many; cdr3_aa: CSARVLAVTDTQYF; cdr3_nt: TGCAGTGCTAGGGTGCTAGCGGTGACAGATACGCAGTATTTT
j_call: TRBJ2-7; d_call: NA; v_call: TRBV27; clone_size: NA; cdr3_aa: CASSSVLTRYEQYF; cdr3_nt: TGTGCCAGCAGTTCTGTACTAACCCGCTACGAGCAGTACTTC
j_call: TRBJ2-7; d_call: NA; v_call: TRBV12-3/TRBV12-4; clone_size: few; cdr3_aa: CASSLGGRGNYEQYF; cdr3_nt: TGTGCCAGCAGTTTAGGGGGCAGGGGCAACTACGAGCAGTACTTC
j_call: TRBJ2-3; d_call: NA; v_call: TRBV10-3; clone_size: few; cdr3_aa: CAISVSTDTQYF; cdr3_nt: TGTGCCATCAGTGTTAGCACAGATACGCAGTATTTT
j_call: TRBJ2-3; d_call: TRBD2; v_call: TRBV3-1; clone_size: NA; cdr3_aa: CASSQVPLVAGGHRDTQYF; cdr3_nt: TGTGCCAGCAGCCAAGTTCCTCTGGTAGCGGGAGGGCATAGAGATACGCAGTATTTT
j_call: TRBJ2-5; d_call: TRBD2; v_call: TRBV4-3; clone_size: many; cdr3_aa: CASSQDSGRETQYF; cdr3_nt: TGCGCCAGCAGCCAAGATAGCGGGAGAGAGACCCAGTACTTC
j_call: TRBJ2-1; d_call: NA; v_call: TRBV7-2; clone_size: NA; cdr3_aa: CASSLQGGGRHEQFF; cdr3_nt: TGTGCCAGCAGCCTGCAAGGGGGAGGTCGCCACGAGCAGTTCTTC
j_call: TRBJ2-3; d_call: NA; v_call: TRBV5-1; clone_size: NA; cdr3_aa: CASSSLGPGNTQYF; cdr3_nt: TGCGCCAGCAGCTCGCTAGGTCCCGGAAATACGCAGTATTTT
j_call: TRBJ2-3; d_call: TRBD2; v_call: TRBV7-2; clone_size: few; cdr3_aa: CASSLSGVAGPSTDTQYF; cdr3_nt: TGTGCCAGCAGCTTAAGCGGGGTAGCGGGCCCTAGCACAGATACGCAGTATTTT
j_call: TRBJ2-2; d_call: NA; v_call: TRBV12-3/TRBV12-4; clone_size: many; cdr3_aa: CASSFETATGELFF; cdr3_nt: TGTGCCAGCAGTTTTGAGACAGCGACCGGGGAGCTGTTTTTT
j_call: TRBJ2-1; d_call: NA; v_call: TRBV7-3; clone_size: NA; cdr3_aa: CASSLTFANYNEQFF; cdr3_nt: TGTGCCAGCAGCTTAACGTTTGCCAATTACAATGAGCAGTTCTTC
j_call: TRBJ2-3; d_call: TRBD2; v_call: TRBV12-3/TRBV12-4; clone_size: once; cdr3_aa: CASRPGLGYTDTQYF; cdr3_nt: TGTGCCAGCAGACCTGGACTAGGCTACACAGATACGCAGTATTTT
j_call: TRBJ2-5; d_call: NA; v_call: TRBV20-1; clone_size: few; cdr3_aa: CSARGGLRSQETQYF; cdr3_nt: TGCAGTGCTCGAGGGGGGCTACGGTCCCAAGAGACCCAGTACTTC
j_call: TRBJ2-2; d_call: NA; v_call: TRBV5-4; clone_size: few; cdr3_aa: CASSFGTANTGELFF; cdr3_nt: TGTGCCAGCAGCTTTGGAACTGCGAACACCGGGGAGCTGTTTTTT
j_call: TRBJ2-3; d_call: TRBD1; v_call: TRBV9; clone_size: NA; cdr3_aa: CASSVGQGLTSTDTQYF; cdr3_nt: TGTGCCAGCAGCGTCGGACAGGGATTAACTAGCACAGATACGCAGTATTTT
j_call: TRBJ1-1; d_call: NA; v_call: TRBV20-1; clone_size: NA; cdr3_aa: CSARASGTHRGTEAFF; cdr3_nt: TGCAGTGCTAGAGCTTCCGGGACCCACCGAGGCACTGAAGCTTTCTTT
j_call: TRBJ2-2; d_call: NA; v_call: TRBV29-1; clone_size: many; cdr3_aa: CSVRRVFGELFF; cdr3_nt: TGCAGCGTCCGCAGGGTGTTCGGGGAGCTGTTTTTT
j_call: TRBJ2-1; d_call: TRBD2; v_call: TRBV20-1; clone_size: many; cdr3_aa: CSAPGRAGVSYNEQFF; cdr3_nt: TGCAGTGCTCCTGGTCGGGCGGGAGTTTCCTACAATGAGCAGTTCTTC
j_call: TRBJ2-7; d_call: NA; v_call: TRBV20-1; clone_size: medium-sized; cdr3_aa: CSASSTGAEQYF; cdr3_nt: TGCAGTGCTAGTTCAACAGGTGCCGAGCAGTACTTC
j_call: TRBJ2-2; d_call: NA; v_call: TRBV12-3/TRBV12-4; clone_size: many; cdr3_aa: CASSNTGELFF; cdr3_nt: TGTGCCAGCAGCAACACCGGGGAGCTGTTTTTT
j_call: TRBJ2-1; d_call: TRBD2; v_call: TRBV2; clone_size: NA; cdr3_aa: CASRTTSGRAVEQFF; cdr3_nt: TGTGCCAGCAGGACGACTAGCGGGAGGGCCGTTGAGCAGTTCTTC
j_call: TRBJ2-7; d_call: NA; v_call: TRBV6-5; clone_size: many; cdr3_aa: CASSYSLQTPKYF; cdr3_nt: TGTGCCAGCAGTTACTCGTTGCAGACACCCAAATACTTC
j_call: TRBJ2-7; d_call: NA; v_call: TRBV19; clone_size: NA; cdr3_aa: CASMGDGTYEQYF; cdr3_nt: TGTGCCAGTATGGGGGACGGGACCTACGAGCAGTACTTC
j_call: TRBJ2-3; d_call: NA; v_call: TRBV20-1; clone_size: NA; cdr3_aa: CSASDVSTDTQYF; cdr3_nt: TGCAGTGCTAGCGATGTAAGCACAGATACGCAGTATTTT
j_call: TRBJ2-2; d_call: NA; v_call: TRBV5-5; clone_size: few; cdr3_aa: CASSVVQGFTGELFF; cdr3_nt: TGTGCCAGCAGCGTCGTACAGGGTTTCACCGGGGAGCTGTTTTTT
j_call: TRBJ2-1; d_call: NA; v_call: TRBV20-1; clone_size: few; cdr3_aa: CRAGDEQFF; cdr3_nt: TGCAGAGCCGGGGATGAGCAGTTCTTC
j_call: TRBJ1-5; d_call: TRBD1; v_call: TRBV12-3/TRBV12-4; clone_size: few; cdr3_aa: CASSLSGGVEQPQHF; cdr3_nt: TGTGCCAGCAGTTTATCAGGGGGGGTCGAACAGCCCCAGCATTTT
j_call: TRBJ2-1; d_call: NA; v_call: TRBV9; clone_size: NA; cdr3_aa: CASSVGSTTLGNEQFF; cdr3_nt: TGTGCCAGCAGCGTAGGTTCGACTACTCTGGGAAATGAGCAGTTCTTC